This TCR beta chain was captured by sequencing in a study of cytomegalovirus exposure and HLA in healthy donors. Across the whole study: A prior analysis found about 110 million unique TCR beta sequences from approximately 200 million T cells. General study findings and limits: Rarity characterized most TCR sequences, yet some public TCRs appeared in many donors. For TCR beta chains, V- and J-gene trimming was later linked to a missense DCLRE1C variant.

Germline V lookup: CDR1 SGHNT, CDR2 YYREEE (reference sequence). The ends were cut back, 3 bases at V and 1 base at J, with 13 bases in the middle. CDR3 length: 16 amino acids. This clone was counted only a few times. As yet, its antigen is unknown. PCR was performed using 60 Vbeta and 13 Jbeta primers. Using immunoSEQ multiplex PCR, the repertoire was profiled, and TCRdb retains in-frame clones only, with some absent. The table shows about 180,000 clones, with around 80% occurring only once. The specimen was PBMCs. The V call is TRBV5-4, the J call TRBJ1-4; D unclear. The TCR sequence derives from a girl aged 2-10 years in good health and CMV-seropositive. CDR3: CASSYGGGETNEKLFF. The CDR3, as DNA: TGTGCCAGCAGCTACGGCGGAGGCGAAACTAATGAAAAACTGTTTTTT.